This T cell receptor (beta chain) was obtained from a study of T cells in Graves' hyperthyroidism and ophthalmopathy. Turning to the study itself: Pretreatment peripheral blood was obtained at initial diagnosis.

From RNA transcripts, TCR beta CDR3 regions were amplified. Primed by the HTBI set, a first-round RT-PCR was run on the TCR CDR3. TCRdb re-analysed the multiplex PCR reads in MiXCR, keeping a single row per CDR3 protein. Seen here are 350,000 to 450,000 distinct CDR3 sequences, around 14% observed once, and the top ten hold about 11%. V lost 3 bases and J lost 0, with 10 bases in between. Germline values: CDR1 SGHTA, CDR2 FQGTGA. CDR3 length equals 15 residues. Each 10 ml fresh peripheral blood draw supplied the PBMCs. This clonotype was seen many times. The chain couples TRBV7-3 to TRBJ2-3, with D uncertain. The sequenced material came from blood. This clonotype originated in a woman aged 60-75 years with Graves' hyperthyroidism. The CDR3 sequence: CASSLSRSSTDTQYF. In nucleotides, the CDR3 is TGTGCCAGCAGCTTGTCCCGGTCGAGCACAGATACGCAGTATTTT.